This TCR beta chain was sequenced in a study of T cells in Graves' hyperthyroidism and ophthalmopathy. Many counts were recorded for this clonotype. Antigen: not known. It was RNA transcripts that yielded the amplified TCR beta CDR3 regions. A set of HTBI primers served as the primers for a first-round RT-PCR of the TCR CDR3. TCRdb called the multiplex PCR reads again in MiXCR, with one record for every CDR3 protein. The sample includes about 360,000 distinct CDR3 sequences, approximately 25% of them seen just once. Points from the study as a whole: Ophthalmopathy was predicted by the model a median of about 6.7 months ahead of onset.

The study defined stable Graves' hyperthyroidism as no ophthalmopathy progression within 18 months. There are 12 residues in the CDR3. Trimming cost V 4 bases and J 4 bases, with 7 bases left between them. V gene TRBV12-3 or TRBV12-4 combines with J gene TRBJ2-5; D unresolved. The origin of this receptor is a man in his forties or fifties with Graves' hyperthyroidism. The specimen sequenced was blood. The CDR3 DNA is TGTGCCAGCAGTTCGTTAAGAGAGACCCAGTACTTC. Residues: CASSSLRETQYF.